This T cell receptor beta chain came from a study of shared clonotypes between healthy human individuals. Measured with immunoSEQ multiplex PCR; TCRdb has only the in-frame clones, and not every one. Among under 350,000 clones listed, around nine tenths were seen once. This CDR3 region has 15 residues. V lost 4 bases and J lost 6, with 16 bases in between. Germline CDR1 SGDLS, CDR2 YYNGEE. The authors combined CD45RO+ cells with CCR7-negative CD45RA+ TemRA cells as CD8 memory. Sequencing was done on a sample of memory CD8+ T cells sorted from blood. Subset here: CD45RO+ cells pooled with CCR7-negative TemRA cells. V usage is TRBV9 and J usage is TRBJ1-4; a possible D gene is TRBD1 (6 bases). This sequence originates from a man younger than 30 in good health. This CDR3 is CASSPLGGRDEKLFF. The CDR3, as DNA: TGTGCCAGCAGCCCGCTGGGGGGCCGGGATGAAAAACTGTTTTTT.